A single sample is the source of the 23 T cell receptor beta chains below, sequenced in a study of beta chain features in type 1 diabetes. Their target antigens are unknown. Since all of the isolated RNA was reverse transcribed, expressed TCRB transcripts were what got sequenced. Clones were read by immunoSEQ multiplex PCR, and TCRdb kept only the in-frame ones, dropping some. The sample shows 150,000 to 200,000 clones, about 7.9% of them seen only once. Study results and limitations: A moderate, significant TCRB CDR3 shortening appeared in type 1 diabetes across four CD4+ subsets.

Input material: central memory CD4+ T cells from blood. Source of these receptors: a man younger than 35 with type 1 diabetes.

The sample holds a few counts of this clone. The V call is TRBV20-1, the J call TRBJ1-2; the D is unclear. The CDR3 is made up of 11 amino acids. Per the germline V gene, CDR1 is DFQATT and CDR2 is SNEGSKA (reference sequence). Trimming took off 3 bases at V and 3 bases at J, with 5 bases between the two ends. The CDR3: CSASSDYGYTF. CDR3 nucleotides: TGCAGTGCTAGCAGTGACTATGGCTACACCTTC.

The rearrangement joins TRBV15 to TRBJ2-7; D perhaps matches TRBD2 (6 bases). This CDR3 contains 15 residues. V gave up 1 base and J gave up 4 bases, with 14 bases separating them. Looked up from germline, CDR1 is LNHNV and CDR2 is YYDKDF (reference sequence). The CDR3 DNA reads TGTGCCACCAGCAGAGCCGGGAGAATGGGGTACGAGCAGTACTTC. The encoded protein is CATSRAGRMGYEQYF.

The chain joins TRBV9 to TRBJ2-7; 9 bases align to TRBD1. J was trimmed by 1 base and V by 3 bases; bases with no gene match: 2. Germline V CDR1 and CDR2: SGDLS, YYNGEE. CDR3 length: 14 amino acids. In nucleotides, the CDR3 is TGTGCCAGCAGCGGGGGACAGGGATCCTACGAGCAGTACTTC. Translation gives CASSGGQGSYEQYF.

The chain recombines TRBV4-3 with TRBJ1-2; TRBD1 aligns across 8 bases. Germline values: CDR1 LGHNA, CDR2 YSLEER. Unmatched junction bases numbered 10, after V lost 1 base and J lost 3 bases. There are 17 residues in the CDR3. The CDR3 DNA follows: TGCGCCAGCAGCCAAGCGATAGGACAGGGCCCTGACTATGGCTACACCTTC. Its translation: CASSQAIGQGPDYGYTF.

This clone was seen a handful of times. The chain carries TRBV5-1 and TRBJ2-3, with D maybe TRBD2 (6 bases). CDR1 SGHRS and CDR2 YFSETQ come from the germline V gene. The length of the CDR3 is 15 residues. V was cut by 3 bases and J by 3 bases, with 14 bases left in between. DNA of the CDR3: TGCGCCAGCAGCTCCGAGGGAGGCCTGACAGATACGCAGTATTTT. It specifies CASSSEGGLTDTQYF.

This clone was detected only a few times. V usage is TRBV7-2 and J usage is TRBJ2-5; the match to TRBD2 covers 11 bases. Germline V gene data show CDR1 as SGHTA and CDR2 as FQGNSA. With 6 bases clipped from V and 6 bases from J, the junction kept 6 bases outside the gene matches. The CDR3 loop spans 14 amino acids. The CDR3 DNA sequence: TGTGCCAGCAGTAGCGGGGGGGCTGGAAAGACCCAGTACTTC. It yields the protein CASSSGGAGKTQYF.

There are a few counts of this clone. The V and J genes are TRBV29-1 and TRBJ1-2, with TRBD1 as a possible D gene (5 bases). The V gene's germline CDR1 is SQVTM and CDR2 ANQGSEA. Trimming took 6 bases from V and 4 from J, leaving 15 bases between them. The CDR3 runs to 13 residues. The CDR3 reads CSVRGGLSYGYTF. CDR3 sequence (DNA): TGCAGCGTCCGGGGGGGTCTAAGCTATGGCTACACCTTC.

This clone came up a few times. The rearrangement joins TRBV7-8 to TRBJ2-5; no definite D call. Germline V CDR1 and CDR2: SGHVS, FQNEAQ. V lost 5 bases and J lost 2, with 15 bases in between. The CDR3 runs to 15 residues. CDR3 sequence (DNA): TGTGCCAGCAGCCCCACACCCCCGGGTCAAGAGACCCAGTACTTC. The encoded protein is CASSPTPPGQETQYF.

The genes are TRBV7-8 and TRBJ1-1, with TRBD1 matching over 8 bases. The CDR3 totals 14 residues. From germline, CDR1 is SGHVS and CDR2 FQNEAQ. The V segment lost 5 bases and the J segment 5 bases; nucleotides outside the gene matches: 7. This chain's CDR3 is CASSLGQGRTEAFF. The CDR3 nucleotides are TGTGCCAGCAGCCTTGGACAGGGAAGGACTGAAGCTTTCTTT.

This clone was recorded at least ten times. The chain is built from TRBV29-1 and TRBJ2-7; 8 nucleotides agree with TRBD1. The junction had 3 bases not matched to a gene; V was cut back by 7 bases and J by 1 base. CDR3 length: 12 amino acids. Per the germline V gene, CDR1 is SQVTM and CDR2 is ANQGSEA. This CDR3 is CSAGQGSYEQYF. CDR3 DNA sequence: TGCAGCGCCGGACAGGGTTCCTACGAGCAGTACTTC.

The chain has TRBV28 and TRBJ1-6; D is undetermined. The CDR3 is 11 residues long. With 5 bases removed from V and 14 bases from J, the gap between germline ends came to 10 bases. The germline V gene encodes CDR1 MDHEN and CDR2 SYDVKM. The CDR3 DNA sequence: TGTGCCAGCAGTCGAGGTTCTTCCCTCCACTTT. This encodes CASSRGSSLHF.

This chain uses TRBV7-8 with TRBJ2-1; 13 nucleotides match TRBD2. The CDR3 totals 19 residues. The V gene's germline CDR1 is SGHVS and CDR2 FQNEAQ. Unmatched junction bases numbered 13, after V lost 3 bases and J lost 5 bases. The CDR3 is CASSFSRPGLAGRDNEQFF. The CDR3 DNA reads TGTGCCAGCAGCTTTTCCAGGCCGGGACTAGCGGGGAGGGACAATGAGCAGTTCTTC.

This clone was seen only a few times. The CDR3 bases are TGTGCCAGTGTACAAAACCCGGGGGGGTACGAGCAGTACTTC. Translated: CASVQNPGGYEQYF. The V call is TRBV2, the J call TRBJ2-7; 8 bases line up with TRBD2. The J segment lost 4 bases and the V segment lost 9 bases, leaving 11 bases of the junction unmatched. The CDR3 is 14 amino acids. CDR1 and CDR2 from the germline V gene are SNHLY and FYNNEI. Full variable domain (missing parts from reference TRBV2 and TRBJ2-7): EPEVTQTPSHQVTQMGQEVILRCVPISNHLYFYWYRQILGQKVEFLVSFYNNEISEKSEIFDDQFSVERPDGSNFTLKIRSTKLEDSAMYFCASVQNPGGYEQYFGPGTRLTVT.

V and J are TRBV5-1 and TRBJ2-2, with 9 bases that match TRBD1. Germline values: CDR1 SGHRS, CDR2 YFSETQ. The CDR3 extends over 14 amino acids. The V segment lost 4 bases and the J segment 4 bases; nucleotides outside the gene matches: 2. The CDR3 sequence: CASSRTGVTGELFF. CDR3 coding DNA: TGCGCCAGCAGCCGGACAGGGGTCACCGGGGAGCTGTTTTTT.

The chain uses TRBV9 and TRBJ1-1, with TRBD1 matching 8 bases. The germline V gene has CDR1 SGDLS and CDR2 YYNGEE. This CDR3 is 15 amino acids long. The trim removed 4 bases at V and 0 bases at J, leaving 5 bases unmatched. CDR3 coding DNA: TGTGCCAGCAGCCCGAGGACAGGGTTGAACACTGAAGCTTTCTTT. Protein sequence: CASSPRTGLNTEAFF.

This clone was detected a few times. This chain connects TRBV30 to TRBJ2-3; maybe TRBD2 (5 bases). From germline, CDR1 is GTSNPN and CDR2 SVGIG (reference sequence). V was pared by 0 bases and J by 7 bases, with 14 bases between. The CDR3 runs 14 residues. CDR3 in amino acids: CAWSVKASGNTQYF. The CDR3 DNA follows: TGTGCCTGGAGTGTAAAAGCCAGCGGAAATACGCAGTATTTT.

This clone was detected ten times or more. This chain uses TRBV19 with TRBJ2-2, with D tentatively TRBD2 (6 bases). The CDR3 contains 16 residues. Trimming stripped 4 bases from V and 5 bases from J, with 17 bases between. The germline gives CDR1 LNHDA, CDR2 SQIVND (reference sequence). DNA of the CDR3: TGTGCCAGTAGTACCCAAAGACTAGGTTTAACCGGGGAGCTGTTTTTT. It yields the protein CASSTQRLGLTGELFF.

This clone was found a few times. This chain links TRBV30 with TRBJ1-3; D not certain. V lost 0 bases, J lost 3 bases, and 9 bases lay in between. The CDR3 length is 14 residues. Germline V CDR1 and CDR2: GTSNPN, SVGIG (reference sequence). The CDR3 loop reads CAWSVRSGGNTIYF. The CDR3 DNA follows: TGTGCCTGGAGTGTACGCAGTGGTGGAAACACCATATATTTT.

The chain has TRBV6-5 and TRBJ2-7, with D perhaps TRBD1 (5 bases). The V gene's germline CDR1 is MNHEY and CDR2 SVGAGI. CDR3 length: 14 amino acids. The V end was cut by 2 bases, the J end by 3 bases, with 11 bases between. CDR3 DNA sequence: TGTGCCAGCAGTTACGTGGGGCCCCTCTACGAGCAGTACTTC. This sequence encodes CASSYVGPLYEQYF.

This chain joins TRBV7-2 and TRBJ1-3; 11 bases line up with TRBD1. With 7 bases clipped from V and 4 bases from J, the junction kept 6 bases outside the gene matches. Germline CDR1 and CDR2: SGHTA and FQGNSA. The CDR3 has 15 residues. The CDR3 DNA reads TGTGCCAGCACCACGGACAGGGGGCACGGAAACACCATATATTTT. Protein sequence: CASTTDRGHGNTIYF.

This clone was counted ten times or more. V gene TRBV6-6 combines with J gene TRBJ1-5; the match to TRBD1 covers 7 bases. The V gene's germline CDR1 is MNHNY and CDR2 SVGAGI (reference sequence). V lost 2 bases, J lost 12 bases, and 13 bases stayed unmatched. The CDR3 has 15 amino acids. The CDR3 region is CASSYGLGTANLQHF. The CDR3 DNA reads TGTGCCAGCAGTTACGGGTTAGGGACAGCTAACCTCCAGCATTTT.

There are a few counts of this clone. The V call is TRBV28, the J call TRBJ2-7; the D gene is possibly TRBD1 (6 bases). CDR3 length equals 11 residues. The germline V and J ends were trimmed by 10 bases and 7 bases, with 14 bases remaining between them. Germline loops: CDR1 MDHEN, CDR2 SYDVKM. The CDR3 bases are TGTGCCACCGCCGGGACAAGGGAGCAGTACTTC. This codes for CATAGTREQYF.

This clone was detected a few times. The chain uses TRBV5-5 and TRBJ2-7, with a tentative D call TRBD2 (7 bases). V was clipped by 1 base and J by 1 base, with 12 bases between them. Germline lookup yields CDR1 SGHKS and CDR2 YYEKEE (reference sequence). This CDR3 region has 15 residues. Here the CDR3 reads CASSLSGTSSYEQYF. In DNA, the CDR3 is TGTGCCAGCAGCTTGAGCGGGACATCTTCCTACGAGCAGTACTTC.